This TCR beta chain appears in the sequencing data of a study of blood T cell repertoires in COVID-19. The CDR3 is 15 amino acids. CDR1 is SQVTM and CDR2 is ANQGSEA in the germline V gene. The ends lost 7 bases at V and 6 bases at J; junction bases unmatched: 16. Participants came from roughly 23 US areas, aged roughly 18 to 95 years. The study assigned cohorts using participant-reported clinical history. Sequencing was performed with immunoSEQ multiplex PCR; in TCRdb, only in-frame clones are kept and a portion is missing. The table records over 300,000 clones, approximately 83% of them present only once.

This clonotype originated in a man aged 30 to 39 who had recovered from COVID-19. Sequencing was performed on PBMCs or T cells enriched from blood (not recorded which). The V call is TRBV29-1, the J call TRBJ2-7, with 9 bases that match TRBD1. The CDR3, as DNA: TGCAGCGCCCGGGACAGGGTTAACGTGGTTGGCGAGCAGTACTTC. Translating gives CSARDRVNVVGEQYF.